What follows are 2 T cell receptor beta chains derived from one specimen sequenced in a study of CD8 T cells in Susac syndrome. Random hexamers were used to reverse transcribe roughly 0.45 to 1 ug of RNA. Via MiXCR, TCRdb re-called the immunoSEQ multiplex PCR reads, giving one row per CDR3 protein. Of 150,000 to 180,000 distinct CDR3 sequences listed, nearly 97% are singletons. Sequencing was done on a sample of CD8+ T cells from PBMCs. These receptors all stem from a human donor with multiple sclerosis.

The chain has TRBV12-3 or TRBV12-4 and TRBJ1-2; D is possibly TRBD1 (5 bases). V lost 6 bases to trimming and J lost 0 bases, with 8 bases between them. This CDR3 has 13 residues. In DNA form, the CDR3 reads TGTGCCAGCAGCCCGGGGCCTAACTATGGCTACACCTTC. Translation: CASSPGPNYGYTF.

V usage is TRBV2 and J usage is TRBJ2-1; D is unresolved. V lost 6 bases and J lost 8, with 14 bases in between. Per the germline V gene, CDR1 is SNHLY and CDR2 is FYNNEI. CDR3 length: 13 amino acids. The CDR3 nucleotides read TGTGCCAGCAGGGACGGATCTGGGGATGAGCAGTTCTTC. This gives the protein CASRDGSGDEQFF. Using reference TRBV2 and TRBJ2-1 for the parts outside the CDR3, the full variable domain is EPEVTQTPSHQVTQMGQEVILRCVPISNHLYFYWYRQILGQKVEFLVSFYNNEISEKSEIFDDQFSVERPDGSNFTLKIRSTKLEDSAMYFCASRDGSGDEQFFGPGTRLTVL.